This T cell receptor beta chain originates from a study of cytomegalovirus exposure and HLA in healthy donors. Study-level results: Productive rates of about 90% or about 30% were seen for most TCR beta V segments in an earlier analysis.

V was clipped by 0 bases and J by 7 bases; unmatched bases: 10. This CDR3 is 16 amino acids long. Germline V CDR1 and CDR2: SEHNR, FQNEAQ (reference sequence). With regard to this clone: The antigen is unknown.

Researchers ran the PCR with 60 Vbeta and 13 Jbeta primers. Here immunoSEQ multiplex PCR was the method, and the copy in TCRdb shows in-frame clones only, minus some. Here the sample spans 250,000 to 350,000 clones, 86% being singletons. Specimen: PBMCs. V and J are TRBV7-9 and TRBJ2-7; 9 bases fit TRBD2. The sequence derives from a man between 35 and 55 years old in good health and CMV-seropositive. The CDR3 here is CASSLARAGGPREQYF. CDR3 in DNA: TGTGCCAGCAGCTTAGCCCGTGCGGGAGGGCCGCGAGAGCAGTACTTC.